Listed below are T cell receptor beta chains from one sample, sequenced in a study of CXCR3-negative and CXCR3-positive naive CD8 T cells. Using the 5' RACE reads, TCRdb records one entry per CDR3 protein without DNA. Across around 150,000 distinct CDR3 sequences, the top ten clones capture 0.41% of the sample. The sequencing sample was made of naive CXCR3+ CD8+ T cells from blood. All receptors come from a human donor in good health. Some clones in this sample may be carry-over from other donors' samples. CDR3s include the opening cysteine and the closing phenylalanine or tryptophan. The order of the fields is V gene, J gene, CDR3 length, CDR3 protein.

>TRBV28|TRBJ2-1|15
CASSLSVRGRGEQFF
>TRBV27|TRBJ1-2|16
CASSLTGAVANYGYTF
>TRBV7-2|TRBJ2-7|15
CASSSGLAVYYEQYF
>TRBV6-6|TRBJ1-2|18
CASSYGWDSEGAGYGYTF
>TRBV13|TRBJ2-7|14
CASSLILGVHEQYF
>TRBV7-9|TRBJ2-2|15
CASRQDSRSTGELFF
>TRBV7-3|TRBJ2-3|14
CASSWGLNTDTQYF
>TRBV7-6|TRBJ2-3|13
CASSLGGADTQYF
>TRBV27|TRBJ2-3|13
CASATGAADTQYF
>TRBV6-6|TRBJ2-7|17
CASSYSILGLAGDEQYF
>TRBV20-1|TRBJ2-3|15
CSARDPGLEADTQYF
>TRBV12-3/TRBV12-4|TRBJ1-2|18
CASSPFGTGGPSGYGYTF
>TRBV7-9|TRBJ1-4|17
CASSSTESDREYEKLFF
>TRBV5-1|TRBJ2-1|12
CASSGQGIEQFF
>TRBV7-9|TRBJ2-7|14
CASSPDRAVYEQYF
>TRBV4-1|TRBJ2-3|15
CASSQGSAPTDTQYF